The present T cell receptor (beta chain) was sequenced within a study of T cells in Graves' hyperthyroidism and ophthalmopathy. On the study more broadly: Upon initial diagnosis and before any treatment, peripheral blood was collected.

The CDR3 totals 14 residues. Trimming stripped 6 bases from V and 0 bases from J, with 11 bases between. Ophthalmopathy cases met thresholds of Clinical Activity Score at least 3, NOSPECS grade at least 4 and duration under 3 months. Exclusions: uncontrolled infection, other autoimmune disease, pregnancy, lactation. Clinical symptoms, serum thyroxine, TRAb, thyroid ultrasound and orbital computed tomography informed diagnoses. The CDR3 regions of TCR beta were amplified from RNA transcripts. A set of HTBI primers served as the primers for a first-round RT-PCR of the TCR CDR3. One entry per CDR3 protein, called by TCRdb with MiXCR from the multiplex PCR reads. The repertoire has 700,000 or so distinct CDR3 sequences, around 13% of them found once; the top ten carry around 12%.

The gene calls are TRBV12-3 or TRBV12-4 and TRBJ1-1, with TRBD1 as a possible D gene (6 bases). Sequenced material: blood. The TCR was taken from a woman aged 45-65 years with Graves' ophthalmopathy. For the CDR3, the DNA is TGTGCCAGCAGACACACAGGGATGAACACTGAAGCTTTCTTT. Protein: CASRHTGMNTEAFF.